This TCR beta chain was observed in a study of cytomegalovirus exposure and HLA in healthy donors. Study outcomes and limitations: Across all donors, roughly uniform sequencing depth was an assumption of the presence/absence analyses. Cytomegalovirus association was assigned to approximately 160 TCR beta chains. Analysis was performed later, and it showed HLA-associated TCR beta chains to be more clonally expanded than equally common others.

This clone was seen once. The antigen remains unidentified. PCR used 60 Vbeta primers and 13 Jbeta primers. Clones were sequenced by immunoSEQ multiplex PCR, and TCRdb holds only the in-frame ones, with some missing. The data hold about 130,000 clones, with around four fifths observed a single time. Per germline, CDR1 LNHNV and CDR2 YYDKDF (reference sequence). V shed 1 base and J shed 11 bases, with 9 bases lying between them. The CDR3 is 12 residues long. The source material was PBMCs. The rearrangement links TRBV15 to TRBJ1-5; D is perhaps TRBD1 (6 bases). The clonotype was recovered from a boy younger than 18 in good health and CMV-seronegative. CDR3 residues: CATSRAGDAQHF. In DNA, the CDR3 is TGTGCCACCAGCAGAGCAGGGGATGCCCAGCATTTT. The full variable domain, its missing parts supplied by reference TRBV15 and TRBJ1-5, is DAMVIQNPRYQVTQFGKPVTLSCSQTLNHNVMYWYQQKSSQAPKLLFHYYDKDFNNEADTPDNFQSRRPNTSFCFLDIRSPGLGDTAMYLCATSRAGDAQHFGDGTRLSIL.